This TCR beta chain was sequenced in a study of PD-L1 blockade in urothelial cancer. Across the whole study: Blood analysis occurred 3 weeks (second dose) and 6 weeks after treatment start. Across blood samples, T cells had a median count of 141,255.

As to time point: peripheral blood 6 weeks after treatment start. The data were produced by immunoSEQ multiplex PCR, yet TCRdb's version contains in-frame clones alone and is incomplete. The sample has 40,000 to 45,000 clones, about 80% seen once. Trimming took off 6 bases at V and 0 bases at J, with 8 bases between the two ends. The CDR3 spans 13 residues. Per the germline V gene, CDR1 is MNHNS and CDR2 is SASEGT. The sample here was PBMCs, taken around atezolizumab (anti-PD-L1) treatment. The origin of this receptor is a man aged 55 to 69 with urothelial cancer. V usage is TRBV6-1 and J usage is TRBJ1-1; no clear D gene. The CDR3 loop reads CASRRVMNTEAFF. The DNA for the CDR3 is TGTGCCAGCAGGAGGGTTATGAACACTGAAGCTTTCTTT.